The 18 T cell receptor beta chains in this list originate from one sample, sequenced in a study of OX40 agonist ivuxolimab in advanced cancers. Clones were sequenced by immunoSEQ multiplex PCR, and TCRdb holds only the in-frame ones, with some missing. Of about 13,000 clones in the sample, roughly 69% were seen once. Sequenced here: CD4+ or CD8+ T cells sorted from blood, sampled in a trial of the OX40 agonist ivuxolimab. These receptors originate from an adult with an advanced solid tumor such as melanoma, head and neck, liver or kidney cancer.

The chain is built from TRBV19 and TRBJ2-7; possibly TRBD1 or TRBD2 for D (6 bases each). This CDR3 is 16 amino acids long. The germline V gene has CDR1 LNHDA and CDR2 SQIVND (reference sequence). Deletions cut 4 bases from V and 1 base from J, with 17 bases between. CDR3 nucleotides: TGTGCCAGTAGTACCGCCGGGGGCGTCTTGTCCTACGAGCAGTACTTC. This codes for CASSTAGGVLSYEQYF.

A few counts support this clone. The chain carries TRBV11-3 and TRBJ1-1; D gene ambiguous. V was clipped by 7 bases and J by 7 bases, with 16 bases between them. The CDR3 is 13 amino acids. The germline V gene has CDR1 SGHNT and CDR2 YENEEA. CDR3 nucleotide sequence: TGTGCCAGCAACCGACATAGCCGACTTGAAGCTTTCTTT. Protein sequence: CASNRHSRLEAFF.

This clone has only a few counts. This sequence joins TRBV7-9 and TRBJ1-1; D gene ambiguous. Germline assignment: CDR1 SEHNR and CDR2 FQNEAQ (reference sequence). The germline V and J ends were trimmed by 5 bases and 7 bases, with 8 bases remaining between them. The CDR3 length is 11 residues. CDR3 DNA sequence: TGTGCCAGCAGCCTCACTTATGAAGCTTTCTTT. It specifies CASSLTYEAFF.

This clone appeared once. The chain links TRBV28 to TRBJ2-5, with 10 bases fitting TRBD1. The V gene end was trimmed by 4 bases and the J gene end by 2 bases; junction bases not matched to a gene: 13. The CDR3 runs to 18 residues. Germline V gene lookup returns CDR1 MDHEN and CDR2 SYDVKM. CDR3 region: CASSWGQGSAVWQETQYF. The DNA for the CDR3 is TGTGCCAGCAGTTGGGGACAGGGGAGTGCCGTGTGGCAAGAGACCCAGTACTTC.

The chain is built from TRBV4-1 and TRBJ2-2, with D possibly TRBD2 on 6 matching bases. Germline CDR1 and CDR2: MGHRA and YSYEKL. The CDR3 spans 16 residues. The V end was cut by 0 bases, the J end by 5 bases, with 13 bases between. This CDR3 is CASSQDRGSGTGELFF. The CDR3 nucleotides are TGCGCCAGCAGCCAAGATCGGGGGAGCGGGACCGGGGAGCTGTTTTTT.

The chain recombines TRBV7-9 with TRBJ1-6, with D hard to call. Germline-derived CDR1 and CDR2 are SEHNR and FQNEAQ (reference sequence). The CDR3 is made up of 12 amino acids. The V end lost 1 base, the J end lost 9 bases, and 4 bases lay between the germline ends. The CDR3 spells CASSLGSSPLHF. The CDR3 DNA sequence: TGTGCCAGCAGCTTAGGATCTTCACCCCTCCACTTT.

The CDR3 is CAWSPTGGEKLFF. The DNA of the CDR3 is TGTGCCTGGAGTCCGACAGGGGGTGAAAAACTGTTTTTT. The genes are TRBV30 and TRBJ1-4, with TRBD1 matching over 9 bases. Germline-derived CDR1 and CDR2 are GTSNPN and SVGIG (reference sequence). The CDR3 spans 13 residues. V gave up 2 bases and J gave up 7 bases; unmatched junction bases: 2.

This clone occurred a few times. The CDR3 DNA reads TGCGCCAGCAGCCCGGGCTACGAGCAGTACTTC. Its translation is CASSPGYEQYF. This sequence joins TRBV5-1 and TRBJ2-7; D gene ambiguous. The CDR3 sequence is 11 residues long. V lost 4 bases and J 3 bases, leaving 5 bases between the germline ends. Germline CDR1 SGHRS, CDR2 YFSETQ.

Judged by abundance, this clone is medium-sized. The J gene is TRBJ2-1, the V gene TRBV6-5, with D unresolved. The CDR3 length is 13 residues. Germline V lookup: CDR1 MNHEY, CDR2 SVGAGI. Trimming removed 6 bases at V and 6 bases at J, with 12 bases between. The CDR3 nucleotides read TGTGCCAGCAGCCTCATTGCGGCCAATGAGCAGTTCTTC. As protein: CASSLIAANEQFF.

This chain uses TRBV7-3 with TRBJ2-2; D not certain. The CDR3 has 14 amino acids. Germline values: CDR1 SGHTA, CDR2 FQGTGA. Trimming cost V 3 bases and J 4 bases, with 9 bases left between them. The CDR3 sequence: CASSFIQITGELFF. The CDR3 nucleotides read TGTGCCAGCAGCTTTATCCAGATCACCGGGGAGCTGTTTTTT.

Written as DNA, the CDR3 is TGTGCCAGCATGGGACAGGGGATAGATACGCAGTATTTT. Encoded protein: CASMGQGIDTQYF. The chain recombines TRBV27 with TRBJ2-3, with TRBD1 identical over 10 bases. Germline V gives CDR1 MNHEY, CDR2 SMNVEV (reference sequence). The V segment lost 7 bases and the J segment 5 bases; nucleotides outside the gene matches: 3. CDR3 length: 13 amino acids.

This chain's CDR3 is CASSQEASGRGEQYF. Written as DNA, the CDR3 is TGTGCCAGCAGCCAAGAGGCTAGCGGCCGGGGGGAGCAGTACTTC. The rearrangement uses TRBV4-2 and TRBJ2-7; 7 bases match TRBD2. The CDR3 loop spans 15 amino acids. With V trimmed by 0 bases and J by 7 bases, 9 bases remained unmatched. Germline CDR1 reads LGHNA; CDR2 reads YNFKEQ.

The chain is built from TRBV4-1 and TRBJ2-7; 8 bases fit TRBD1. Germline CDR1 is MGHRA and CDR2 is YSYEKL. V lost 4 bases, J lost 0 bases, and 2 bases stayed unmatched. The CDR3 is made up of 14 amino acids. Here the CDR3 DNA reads TGCGCCAGCAGCCCGGGACAGGACTCCTACGAGCAGTACTTC. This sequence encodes CASSPGQDSYEQYF.

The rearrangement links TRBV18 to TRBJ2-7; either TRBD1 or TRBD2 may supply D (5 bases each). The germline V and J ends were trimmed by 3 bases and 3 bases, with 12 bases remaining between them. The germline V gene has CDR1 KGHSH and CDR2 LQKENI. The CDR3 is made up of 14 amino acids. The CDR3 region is CASSPPRDLYEQYF. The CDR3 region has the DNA TGTGCCAGCTCACCCCCTAGGGACCTCTACGAGCAGTACTTC.

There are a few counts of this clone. In nucleotides, the CDR3 is TGTGCCAGCAGCCGCCTATTAGGGAGCAATCAGCCCCAGCATTTT. This gives the protein CASSRLLGSNQPQHF. The rearrangement joins TRBV4-2 to TRBJ1-5; no reliable D call. The V end was cut by 4 bases, the J end by 1 base, with 11 bases between. Germline V lookup: CDR1 LGHNA, CDR2 YNFKEQ. CDR3 length equals 15 residues.

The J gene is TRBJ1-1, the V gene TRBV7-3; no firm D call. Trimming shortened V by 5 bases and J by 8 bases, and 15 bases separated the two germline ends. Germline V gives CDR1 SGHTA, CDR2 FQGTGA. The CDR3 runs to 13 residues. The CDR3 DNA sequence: TGTGCCAGCAGCCCCACTCCCACCGGGGAAGCTTTCTTT. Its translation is CASSPTPTGEAFF. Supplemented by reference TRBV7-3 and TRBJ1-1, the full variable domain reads GAGVSQTPSNKVTEKGKYVELRCDPISGHTALYWYRQSLGQGPEFLIYFQGTGAADDSGLPNDRFFAVRPEGSVSTLKIQRTERGDSAVYLCASSPTPTGEAFFGQGTRLTVV.

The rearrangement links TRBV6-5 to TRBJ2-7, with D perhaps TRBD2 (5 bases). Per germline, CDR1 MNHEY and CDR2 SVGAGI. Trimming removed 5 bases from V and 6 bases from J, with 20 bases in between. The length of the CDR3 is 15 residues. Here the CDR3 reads CASSMSAAEETEQYF. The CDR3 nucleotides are TGTGCCAGCAGTATGAGCGCCGCGGAGGAGACCGAGCAGTACTTC.

CDR3 nucleotides: TGCGCCAGCAGCCTCCCAGGGGGCTCAGGCTATGGCTACACCTTC. It specifies CASSLPGGSGYGYTF. The chain combines TRBV4-1 with TRBJ1-2; 8 bases map to TRBD1. The ends lost 4 bases at V and 4 bases at J; junction bases unmatched: 8. This CDR3 is built from 15 residues. Germline values: CDR1 MGHRA, CDR2 YSYEKL.